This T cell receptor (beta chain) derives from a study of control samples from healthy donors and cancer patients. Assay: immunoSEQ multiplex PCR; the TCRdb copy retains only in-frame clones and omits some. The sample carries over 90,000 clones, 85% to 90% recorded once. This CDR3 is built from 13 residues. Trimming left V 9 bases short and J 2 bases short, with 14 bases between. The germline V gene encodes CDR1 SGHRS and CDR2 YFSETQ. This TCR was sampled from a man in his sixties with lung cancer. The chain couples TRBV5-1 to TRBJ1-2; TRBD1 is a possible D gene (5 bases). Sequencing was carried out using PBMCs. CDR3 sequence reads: CATSREANYGYTF. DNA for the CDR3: TGCGCCACCTCCAGGGAGGCCAACTATGGCTACACCTTC.